The 20 T cell receptor beta chains below were found in one sample sequenced in a study of sequential checkpoint blockade in melanoma. The sample's treatment: randomized to nivolumab then ipilimumab (arm A) or the reverse (arm B). Sequencing used immunoSEQ multiplex PCR; TCRdb keeps in-frame clones, though not all of them. The sample has 20,000 to 25,000 clones, approximately 78% seen once. The starting material was CD8+ T cells sorted from blood (inferred from file names), obtained from a patient given nivolumab and ipilimumab in sequence. These receptors all come from a human donor with melanoma.

This chain connects TRBV18 to TRBJ1-4; D is ambiguous. The CDR3 has 13 residues. V shed 3 bases and J shed 5 bases, with 7 bases lying between them. The germline V gene encodes CDR1 KGHSH and CDR2 LQKENI. The CDR3 DNA reads TGTGCCAGCTCACCCCGGGAAAATGAAAAACTGTTTTTT. Its translation: CASSPRENEKLFF. Together with reference TRBV18 and TRBJ1-4, the CDR3 gives the full variable domain: NAGVMQNPRHLVRRRGQEARLRCSPMKGHSHVYWYRQLPEEGLKFMVYLQKENIIDESGMPKERFSAEFPKEGPSILRIQQVVRGDSAAYFCASSPRENEKLFFGSGTQLSVL.

V and J are TRBV28 and TRBJ1-3; D is uncertain. Germline V CDR1 and CDR2: MDHEN, SYDVKM. V was pared by 8 bases and J by 3 bases, with 11 bases between. The CDR3 runs to 13 residues. The CDR3 spells CASEVALGNTIYF. Here the CDR3 DNA reads TGTGCCAGCGAGGTGGCACTTGGAAACACCATATATTTT.

The V and J genes are TRBV6-5 and TRBJ1-3; 8 bases align to TRBD1. Trimming removed 5 bases from V and 2 bases from J; junction bases left unmatched: 2. The germline gives CDR1 MNHEY, CDR2 SVGAGI. The CDR3 length is 14 residues. The CDR3 DNA is TGTGCCAGCAGTAGGACAGGGACTGGAAACACCATATATTTT. Translating gives CASSRTGTGNTIYF.

The genes are TRBV5-1 and TRBJ2-1; 10 positions agree with TRBD1. The CDR3 length is 15 residues. Germline values: CDR1 SGHRS, CDR2 YFSETQ. Trimming cost V 0 bases and J 7 bases; bases outside gene matches: 4. CDR3 region: CASSLGGTGDNEQFF. The CDR3 DNA reads TGCGCCAGCAGCTTGGGTGGGACAGGGGATAATGAGCAGTTCTTC. Together with reference TRBV5-1 and TRBJ2-1, the CDR3 gives the full variable domain: KAGVTQTPRYLIKTRGQQVTLSCSPISGHRSVSWYQQTPGQGLQFLFEYFSETQRNKGNFPGRFSGRQFSNSRSEMNVSTLELGDSALYLCASSLGGTGDNEQFFGPGTRLTVL.

The count of this clone is one. The chain employs TRBV14 and TRBJ2-3; no reliable D call. The ends were cut back, 6 bases at V and 2 bases at J, with 9 bases in the middle. The germline V gene has CDR1 SGHDN and CDR2 FVKESK. The CDR3 sequence is 13 residues long. The DNA for the CDR3 is TGTGCCAGCAGGCAAAGAGCCACAGATACGCAGTATTTT. Amino acid sequence: CASRQRATDTQYF.

The rearrangement links TRBV28 to TRBJ2-3; tentatively, D is TRBD2 (5 bases). Germline loops: CDR1 MDHEN, CDR2 SYDVKM. The CDR3 loop spans 16 amino acids. The V gene lost 6 bases and the J gene lost 5 bases, with 21 bases spanning the gap. DNA of the CDR3: TGTGCCAGCAGCCGATGGGAGTGGGTCCCAAGAGATACGCAGTATTTT. Its translation: CASSRWEWVPRDTQYF. The entire variable domain, with the rest obtained from reference TRBV28 and TRBJ2-3, is as follows: DVKVTQSSRYLVKRTGEKVFLECVQDMDHENMFWYRQDPGLGLRLIYFSYDVKMKEKGDIPEGYSVSREKKERFSLILESASTNQTSMYLCASSRWEWVPRDTQYFGPGTRLTVL.

The chain links TRBV11-2 to TRBJ2-7, with 9 bases aligning to TRBD2. There are 16 residues in the CDR3. V lost 2 bases, J lost 3 bases, and 8 bases stayed unmatched. The V gene's germline CDR1 is SGHAT and CDR2 FQNNGV. The CDR3 nucleotides read TGTGCCAGCAGCTTAAGTAGCGGACTAGCGTTCTACGAGCAGTACTTC. Translated, it gives CASSLSSGLAFYEQYF.

The chain combines TRBV5-5 with TRBJ2-3; 11 bases line up with TRBD2. With V trimmed by 2 bases and J by 0 bases, 2 bases remained unmatched. Germline CDR1 is SGHKS and CDR2 is YYEKEE (reference sequence). The CDR3 extends over 16 amino acids. The CDR3 protein is CASSLGTSGSTDTQYF. The CDR3 nucleotides are TGTGCCAGCAGCTTAGGGACTAGCGGTAGCACAGATACGCAGTATTTT.

CDR3 sequence reads: CASTPNLQGGAFF. The CDR3 nucleotides read TGTGCCAGCACCCCGAATCTGCAGGGGGGAGCTTTCTTT. The gene calls are TRBV7-2 and TRBJ1-1; 7 bases align to TRBD1. CDR3 length: 13 amino acids. The V and J ends lost 7 bases and 10 bases, in that order; junction bases with no gene match: 12. Germline CDR1 SGHTA, CDR2 FQGNSA.

V usage is TRBV6-1 and J usage is TRBJ1-2; TRBD1 aligns across 10 bases. Germline V lookup: CDR1 MNHNS, CDR2 SASEGT. J lost 5 bases, V lost 0 bases, and 3 bases had no gene match. This CDR3 is 15 amino acids long. The CDR3 nucleotides read TGTGCCAGCAGTGAAGCCAGGGACAGGGGTTATGGCTACACCTTC. The encoded protein is CASSEARDRGYGYTF.

The V and J genes are TRBV30 and TRBJ2-2; D is unresolved. Germline V gives CDR1 GTSNPN, CDR2 SVGIG (reference sequence). Trimming cost V 5 bases and J 3 bases, with 13 bases left between them. The CDR3 has 14 residues. The DNA of the CDR3 is TGTGCCTGGGCTACTCGACTCGACACCGGGGAGCTGTTTTTT. This sequence encodes CAWATRLDTGELFF.

V usage is TRBV27 and J usage is TRBJ1-6, with 9 positions matching TRBD1. J was trimmed by 7 bases and V by 7 bases; bases with no gene match: 20. The germline CDR1 and CDR2 sequences are MNHEY and SMNVEV (reference sequence). The CDR3 loop spans 19 amino acids. The CDR3 region is CASNLRVVGTGSRNSPLHF. In DNA, the CDR3 is TGTGCCAGCAATCTTAGGGTGGTCGGGACAGGGAGTAGAAATTCACCCCTCCACTTT.

There are a few counts of this clone. CDR3 nucleotide sequence: TGTGCCAGCTTCCAGACAGAGTCCTACGAGCAGTACTTC. Its translation: CASFQTESYEQYF. The chain recombines TRBV6-6 with TRBJ2-7; a possible D gene is TRBD1 (5 bases). Germline CDR1 and CDR2: MNHNY and SVGAGI (reference sequence). Trimming stripped 8 bases from V and 1 base from J, with 12 bases between. The CDR3 extends over 13 amino acids.

J is TRBJ2-1 and V is TRBV11-2, with D possibly being TRBD2 (5 bases). This CDR3 is built from 13 residues. V was cut by 1 base and J by 5 bases, with 6 bases left in between. Germline loops: CDR1 SGHAT, CDR2 FQNNGV. The CDR3 DNA reads TGTGCCAGCAGCTTAGGCGGGCACAATGAGCAGTTCTTC. Translated, it gives CASSLGGHNEQFF.

The chain carries TRBV15 and TRBJ2-7; 7 positions match TRBD2. Germline loops: CDR1 LNHNV, CDR2 YYDKDF (reference sequence). CDR3 length equals 17 residues. The V gene end was trimmed by 0 bases and the J gene end by 4 bases; junction bases not matched to a gene: 12. CDR3 nucleotide sequence: TGTGCCACCAGCAGAGATACGAGGGGAGGGAGAGCGTACGAGCAGTACTTC. The encoded protein is CATSRDTRGGRAYEQYF. Variable domain in full (rest from reference TRBV15 and TRBJ2-7): DAMVIQNPRYQVTQFGKPVTLSCSQTLNHNVMYWYQQKSSQAPKLLFHYYDKDFNNEADTPDNFQSRRPNTSFCFLDIRSPGLGDTAMYLCATSRDTRGGRAYEQYFGPGTRLTVT.

In its sample, this clone was seen once. As DNA, the CDR3 is TGTGCCAGCAGCCGCACCGGGACAGGGTACGGCTACACCTTC. Translation gives CASSRTGTGYGYTF. V usage is TRBV2 and J usage is TRBJ1-2; 9 nucleotides agree with TRBD1. The V gene end was trimmed by 6 bases and the J gene end by 8 bases; junction bases not matched to a gene: 10. CDR3 size: 14 residues. Germline V gene lookup returns CDR1 SNHLY and CDR2 FYNNEI. The full variable domain, with the rest looked up from reference TRBV2 and TRBJ1-2, is EPEVTQTPSHQVTQMGQEVILRCVPISNHLYFYWYRQILGQKVEFLVSFYNNEISEKSEIFDDQFSVERPDGSNFTLKIRSTKLEDSAMYFCASSRTGTGYGYTFGSGTRLTVV.

J is TRBJ2-5 and V is TRBV29-1, with 7 bases identical to TRBD1. This CDR3 region has 12 residues. With V trimmed by 5 bases and J by 5 bases, 5 bases remained unmatched. Germline V gene lookup returns CDR1 SQVTM and CDR2 ANQGSEA. The CDR3: CSVWDSAETQYF. The CDR3, as DNA: TGCAGCGTTTGGGACAGCGCGGAGACCCAGTACTTC.

V and J are TRBV28 and TRBJ1-1; weak D call: TRBD1 (5 bases). Between the trimmed V and J ends, which lost 4 bases and 0 bases, there was a span of 12 bases. This CDR3 contains 15 residues. Germline CDR1 is MDHEN and CDR2 is SYDVKM. CDR3: CASSSTGLLNTEAFF. As DNA, the CDR3 is TGTGCCAGCAGTTCAACGGGACTCCTGAACACTGAAGCTTTCTTT.

The genes are TRBV11-2 and TRBJ2-6; 11 nucleotides match TRBD1. This CDR3 is built from 18 residues. J gave up 0 bases and V 3 bases, and 4 bases lay outside the gene matches. Germline lookup yields CDR1 SGHAT and CDR2 FQNNGV. The CDR3 is CASSFGTGGNSGANVLTF. For the CDR3, the DNA is TGTGCCAGCAGCTTCGGGACAGGGGGTAACTCTGGGGCCAACGTCCTGACTTTC.

This clone turned up a few times. V usage is TRBV5-1 and J usage is TRBJ2-3; 12 positions match TRBD2. The CDR3 is 15 amino acids. Germline lookup yields CDR1 SGHRS and CDR2 YFSETQ. The V gene end was trimmed by 1 base and the J gene end by 3 bases; junction bases not matched to a gene: 0. Here the CDR3 DNA reads TGCGCCAGCAGCTTGACTAGCGGGAGGACAGATACGCAGTATTTT. This codes for CASSLTSGRTDTQYF.